The next 20 T cell receptor beta chains were all read from a single sample in a study of cytomegalovirus exposure and HLA in healthy donors. Method: immunoSEQ multiplex PCR; TCRdb's copy keeps in-frame clones and lacks some. The sample contains 200,000 to 250,000 clones, over 80% of which appear only once. Sequencing was carried out using PBMCs. These receptors originate from a woman between 18 and 30 years old in good health and CMV-seronegative.

The chain couples TRBV7-8 to TRBJ1-2; a weak D match, TRBD1 (5 bases). The CDR3 is 13 amino acids. V was clipped by 4 bases and J by 8 bases, with 14 bases between them. The germline V gene has CDR1 SGHVS and CDR2 FQNEAQ. CDR3 coding DNA: TGTGCCAGCAGCTCGGACCGGGGGAACGGCTACACCTTC. Translated: CASSSDRGNGYTF.

The rearrangement links TRBV18 to TRBJ1-5; perhaps TRBD1 as D (5 bases). CDR3 length: 15 residues. Trimming took 3 bases from V and 3 from J, leaving 12 bases between them. CDR1 KGHSH and CDR2 LQKENI come from the germline V gene. CDR3 residues: CASSPTGYINQPQHF. In DNA form, the CDR3 reads TGTGCCAGCTCACCTACAGGTTACATCAATCAGCCCCAGCATTTT.

The J gene is TRBJ2-1, the V gene TRBV2, with TRBD2 identical over 7 bases. J gave up 8 bases and V 0 bases, and 10 bases lay outside the gene matches. Germline values: CDR1 SNHLY, CDR2 FYNNEI. The CDR3 spans 16 residues. In DNA, the CDR3 is TGTGCCAGCAGTGAAGCGTTACTGGGGGGGATCGATGAGCAGTTCTTC. It yields the protein CASSEALLGGIDEQFF.

CDR3 bases: TGTGCCAGCAGCGTAGACAGCCGCTACGAGCAGTACTTC. This encodes CASSVDSRYEQYF. The chain joins TRBV9 to TRBJ2-7; D gene uncertain. The V and J ends lost 0 bases and 3 bases respectively, with 7 bases between them. CDR3 size: 13 residues. Germline V lookup: CDR1 SGDLS, CDR2 YYNGEE. Full variable domain (missing parts from reference TRBV9 and TRBJ2-7): DSGVTQTPKHLITATGQRVTLRCSPRSGDLSVYWYQQSLDQGLQFLIQYYNGEERAKGNILERFSAQQFPDLHSELNLSSLELGDSALYFCASSVDSRYEQYFGPGTRLTVT.

V is TRBV6-1 and J is TRBJ1-4, with D hard to call. The CDR3 is made up of 13 amino acids. Trimming left V 6 bases short and J 4 bases short, with 9 bases between. Germline V gene data show CDR1 as MNHNS and CDR2 as SASEGT. This CDR3 is CASRGGFNEKLFF. CDR3 DNA: TGTGCCAGCAGGGGAGGGTTTAATGAAAAACTGTTTTTT.

This clone was counted between two and nine times. The genes are TRBV30 and TRBJ2-5; 9 positions agree with TRBD1. The J segment lost 5 bases and the V segment lost 4 bases, leaving 8 bases of the junction unmatched. The CDR3 totals 14 residues. Germline CDR1 is GTSNPN and CDR2 is SVGIG (reference sequence). The chain's CDR3 is CAWTPGTGLETQYF. CDR3 sequence (DNA): TGTGCCTGGACCCCCGGGACAGGGCTGGAGACCCAGTACTTC.

This clone came up once. This rearrangement joins TRBV5-5 to TRBJ1-2; a possible D gene is TRBD1 (5 bases). The CDR3 loop spans 17 amino acids. Germline loops: CDR1 SGHKS, CDR2 YYEKEE (reference sequence). V was pared by 0 bases and J by 5 bases, with 20 bases between. Here the CDR3 DNA reads TGTGCCAGCAGCTTGGGGACCATTACAGGTTTCCTTTATGGCTACACCTTC. Protein: CASSLGTITGFLYGYTF.

This clone has just one count. The V call is TRBV27, the J call TRBJ2-1; D call uncertain. Between the trimmed V and J ends, which lost 8 bases and 0 bases, there was a span of 14 bases. The CDR3 contains 15 residues. Germline values: CDR1 MNHEY, CDR2 SMNVEV (reference sequence). Written as DNA, the CDR3 is TGTGCCAGCCGAAAGGTAGAGACCTCCTACAATGAGCAGTTCTTC. It translates to CASRKVETSYNEQFF.

This chain links TRBV5-1 with TRBJ1-6; possibly TRBD1 for D (5 bases). This CDR3 has 16 residues. The V end lost 1 base, the J end lost 6 bases, and 14 bases lay between the germline ends. Germline CDR1 and CDR2: SGHRS and YFSETQ. CDR3 residues: CASSLPLFGGNSPLHF. The CDR3 DNA reads TGCGCCAGCAGCTTGCCACTTTTCGGGGGTAATTCACCCCTCCACTTT.

This chain connects TRBV5-1 to TRBJ1-1; maybe TRBD1 (6 bases). V was trimmed by 2 bases and J by 4 bases, leaving 9 bases between them. The CDR3 has 13 residues. Germline assignment: CDR1 SGHRS and CDR2 YFSETQ. CDR3 residues: CASSFEDSTEAFF. CDR3 DNA sequence: TGCGCCAGCAGCTTCGAGGACAGCACTGAAGCTTTCTTT.

The chain links TRBV25-1 to TRBJ2-1, with 7 bases aligning to TRBD1. Germline CDR1 and CDR2: MGHDK and SYGVNS. V was pared by 3 bases and J by 2 bases, with 4 bases of the junction left unmatched. CDR3 length equals 15 residues. The CDR3 DNA reads TGTGCCAGCAGTGACCGGGACAGCCCCTACAATGAGCAGTTCTTC. This encodes CASSDRDSPYNEQFF.

The chain joins TRBV30 to TRBJ1-3; TRBD1 might be the D (5 bases). The germline gives CDR1 GTSNPN, CDR2 SVGIG (reference sequence). CDR3 size: 17 residues. Trimming left V 0 bases short and J 0 bases short, with 15 bases between. The CDR3 reads CAWSVRGGGASGNTIYF. CDR3 coding DNA: TGTGCCTGGAGTGTACGGGGTGGGGGAGCCTCTGGAAACACCATATATTTT.

The gene calls are TRBV27 and TRBJ2-2; D is ambiguous. V lost 4 bases and J 4 bases, leaving 13 bases between the germline ends. Germline-derived CDR1 and CDR2 are MNHEY and SMNVEV (reference sequence). CDR3 length equals 15 residues. The DNA of the CDR3 is TGTGCCAGCAGTTCCAGTTTCCTCATCACCGGGGAGCTGTTTTTT. It codes for CASSSSFLITGELFF.

The V gene is TRBV11-3, the J gene TRBJ1-2, with D perhaps matching TRBD1 (5 bases). Trimming took off 5 bases at V and 13 bases at J, with 23 bases between the two ends. The CDR3 contains 14 residues. Germline CDR1 is SGHNT and CDR2 is YENEEA. This CDR3 is CASSQYGAGGSRTF. DNA of the CDR3: TGTGCCAGCAGCCAATATGGAGCCGGGGGATCGCGCACCTTC.

V and J are TRBV29-1 and TRBJ2-3, with D perhaps TRBD1 (7 bases). V shed 4 bases and J shed 1 base, with 21 bases lying between them. From germline, CDR1 is SQVTM and CDR2 ANQGSEA. CDR3 size: 17 residues. The DNA for the CDR3 is TGCAGCGTTGTAGCAGGGGGTAGGCGGGATCGCACAGATACGCAGTATTTT. As protein: CSVVAGGRRDRTDTQYF.

The V gene is TRBV28, the J gene TRBJ2-3; unclear D gene. This CDR3 region has 14 residues. Germline V gene data show CDR1 as MDHEN and CDR2 as SYDVKM. V dropped 3 bases and J dropped 0 bases, with 7 bases sitting between them. CDR3 amino acids: CASSFDSSTDTQYF. The CDR3 nucleotides read TGTGCCAGCAGTTTTGATTCTAGCACAGATACGCAGTATTTT. Using reference TRBV28 and TRBJ2-3 for the parts outside the CDR3, the full variable domain is DVKVTQSSRYLVKRTGEKVFLECVQDMDHENMFWYRQDPGLGLRLIYFSYDVKMKEKGDIPEGYSVSREKKERFSLILESASTNQTSMYLCASSFDSSTDTQYFGPGTRLTVL.

This sequence joins TRBV18 and TRBJ2-7; no definite D call. Germline V gene data show CDR1 as KGHSH and CDR2 as LQKENI. V was clipped by 2 bases and J by 2 bases, with 10 bases between them. This CDR3 spans 14 amino acids. CDR3 residues: CASSPKDGPYEQYF. The CDR3 DNA reads as TGTGCCAGCTCACCAAAGGACGGGCCCTACGAGCAGTACTTC.

The V call is TRBV7-9, the J call TRBJ1-6; a possible D gene is TRBD1 (5 bases). Between the trimmed V and J ends, which lost 4 bases and 4 bases, there was a span of 14 bases. Germline-derived CDR1 and CDR2 are SEHNR and FQNEAQ (reference sequence). This CDR3 has 16 amino acids. Here the CDR3 reads CASSSGTENYNSPLHF. The CDR3 region has the DNA TGTGCCAGCAGCTCTGGGACCGAGAATTATAATTCACCCCTCCACTTT.

This chain uses TRBV25-1 with TRBJ1-1; 8 nucleotides match TRBD1. The germline gives CDR1 MGHDK, CDR2 SYGVNS. Trimming removed 4 bases from V and 4 bases from J; junction bases left unmatched: 11. The length of the CDR3 is 16 residues. The CDR3 DNA reads TGTGCCAGCAGTGCACTAAATACAGGGGGGGTCACTGAAGCTTTCTTT. This sequence encodes CASSALNTGGVTEAFF.

V is TRBV27 and J is TRBJ2-7, with D perhaps being TRBD1 or TRBD2 (5 bases each). CDR1 MNHEY and CDR2 SMNVEV come from the germline V gene (reference sequence). This CDR3 has 15 amino acids. V was trimmed by 5 bases and J by 0 bases, leaving 14 bases between them. In DNA form, the CDR3 reads TGTGCCAGCAGTACCCGGGACGCCTACTCCTACGAGCAGTACTTC. It encodes CASSTRDAYSYEQYF.